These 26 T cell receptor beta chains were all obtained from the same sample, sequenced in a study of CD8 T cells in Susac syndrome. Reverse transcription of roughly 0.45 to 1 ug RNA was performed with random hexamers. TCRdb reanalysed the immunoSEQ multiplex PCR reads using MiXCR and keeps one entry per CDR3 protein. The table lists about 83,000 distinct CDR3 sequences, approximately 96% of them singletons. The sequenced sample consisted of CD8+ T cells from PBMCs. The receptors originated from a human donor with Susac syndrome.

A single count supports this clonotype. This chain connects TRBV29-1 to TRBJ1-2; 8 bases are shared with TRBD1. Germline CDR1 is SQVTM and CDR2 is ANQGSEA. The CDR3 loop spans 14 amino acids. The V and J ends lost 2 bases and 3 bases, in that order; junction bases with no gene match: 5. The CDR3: CSVEPGGEDYGYTF. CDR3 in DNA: TGCAGCGTTGAACCAGGGGGCGAGGACTATGGCTACACCTTC.

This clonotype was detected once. The CDR3 coding sequence is TGCAGTGCTTACGGACAGGGGGACTCTGGGGCCAACGTCCTGACTTTC. It yields the protein CSAYGQGDSGANVLTF. The chain joins TRBV20-1 to TRBJ2-6, with TRBD1 matching 10 bases. The CDR3 extends over 16 amino acids. Germline V gene lookup returns CDR1 DFQATT and CDR2 SNEGSKA (reference sequence). J lost 0 bases, V lost 5 bases, and 4 bases had no gene match.

CDR3 in DNA: TGTGCCAGCAGCTTGCCGGGACAGGGTGTCCTGACTTTC. Protein: CASSLPGQGVLTF. V gene TRBV7-8 combines with J gene TRBJ2-6, with TRBD1 matching 9 bases. The CDR3 is made up of 13 amino acids. V lost 3 bases to trimming and J lost 13 bases; unmatched junction nucleotides: 4. In germline, CDR1 is SGHVS, CDR2 FQNEAQ.

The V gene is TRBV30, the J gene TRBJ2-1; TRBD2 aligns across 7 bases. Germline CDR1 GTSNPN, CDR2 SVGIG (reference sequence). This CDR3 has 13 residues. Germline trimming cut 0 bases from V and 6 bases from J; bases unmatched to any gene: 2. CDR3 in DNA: TGTGCCTGGAGTGTGCGGGAGAGCAATGAGCAGTTCTTC. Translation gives CAWSVRESNEQFF.

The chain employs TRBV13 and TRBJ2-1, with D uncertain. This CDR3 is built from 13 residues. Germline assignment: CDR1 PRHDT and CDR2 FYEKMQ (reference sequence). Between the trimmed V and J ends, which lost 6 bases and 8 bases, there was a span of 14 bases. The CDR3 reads CASSPEERHEQFF. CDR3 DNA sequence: TGTGCCAGCAGTCCCGAGGAGCGCCATGAGCAGTTCTTC.

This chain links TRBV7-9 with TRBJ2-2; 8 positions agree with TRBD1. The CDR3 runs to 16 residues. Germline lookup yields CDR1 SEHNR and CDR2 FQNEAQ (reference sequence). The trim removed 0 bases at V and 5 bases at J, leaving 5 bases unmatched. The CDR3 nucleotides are TGTGCCAGCAGCTTAGCGGACAGGGACCAAACCGGGGAGCTGTTTTTT. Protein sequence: CASSLADRDQTGELFF.

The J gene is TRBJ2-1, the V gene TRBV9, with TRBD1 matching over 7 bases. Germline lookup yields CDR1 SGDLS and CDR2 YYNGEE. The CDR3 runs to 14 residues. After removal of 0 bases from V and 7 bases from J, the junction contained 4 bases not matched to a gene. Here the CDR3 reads CASSVGDRRNEQFF. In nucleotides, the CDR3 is TGTGCCAGCAGCGTAGGGGACAGACGTAATGAGCAGTTCTTC.

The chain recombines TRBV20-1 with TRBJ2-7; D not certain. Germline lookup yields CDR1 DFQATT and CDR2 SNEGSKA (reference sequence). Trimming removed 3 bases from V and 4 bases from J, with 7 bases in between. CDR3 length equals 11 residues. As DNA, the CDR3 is TGCAGTGCTAGGGAGAGGTACGAGCAGTACGTC. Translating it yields CSARERYEQYV.

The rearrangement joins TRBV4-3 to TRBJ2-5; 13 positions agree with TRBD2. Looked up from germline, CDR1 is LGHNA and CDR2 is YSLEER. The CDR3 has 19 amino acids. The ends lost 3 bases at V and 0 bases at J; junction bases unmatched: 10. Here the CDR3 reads CASSQTAPGLAGYQETQYF. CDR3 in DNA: TGCGCCAGCAGCCAGACGGCACCGGGACTAGCGGGGTACCAAGAGACCCAGTACTTC.

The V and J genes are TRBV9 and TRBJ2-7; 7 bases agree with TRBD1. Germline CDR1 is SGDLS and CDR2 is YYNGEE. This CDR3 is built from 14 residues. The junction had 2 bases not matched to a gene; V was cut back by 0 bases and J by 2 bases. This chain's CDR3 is CASSVGQGPYEQYF. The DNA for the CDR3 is TGTGCCAGCAGCGTAGGACAGGGCCCCTACGAGCAGTACTTC.

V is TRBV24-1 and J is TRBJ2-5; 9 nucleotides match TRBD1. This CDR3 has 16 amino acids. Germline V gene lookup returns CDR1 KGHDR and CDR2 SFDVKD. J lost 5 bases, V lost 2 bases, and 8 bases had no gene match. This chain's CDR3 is CATSDYLGQGRETQYF. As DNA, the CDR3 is TGTGCCACCAGTGATTATCTGGGACAGGGTCGGGAGACCCAGTACTTC.

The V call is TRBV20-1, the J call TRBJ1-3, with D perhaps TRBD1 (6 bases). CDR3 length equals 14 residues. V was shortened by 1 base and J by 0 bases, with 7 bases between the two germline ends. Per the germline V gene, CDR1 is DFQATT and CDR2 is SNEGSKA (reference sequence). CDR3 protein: CSARGTDSGNTIYF. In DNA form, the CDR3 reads TGCAGTGCTAGAGGGACAGACTCTGGAAACACCATATATTTT.

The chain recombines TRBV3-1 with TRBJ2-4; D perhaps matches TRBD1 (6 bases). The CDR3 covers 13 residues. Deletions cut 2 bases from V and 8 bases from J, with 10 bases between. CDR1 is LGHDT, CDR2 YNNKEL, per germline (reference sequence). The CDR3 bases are TGTGCCAGCAGCCAACCCTACAGGGACATTCAGTACTTC. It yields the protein CASSQPYRDIQYF.

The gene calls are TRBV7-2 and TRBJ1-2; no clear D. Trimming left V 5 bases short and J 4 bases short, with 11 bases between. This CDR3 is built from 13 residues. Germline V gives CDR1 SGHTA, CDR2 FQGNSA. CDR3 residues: CASSPYGGYGYTF. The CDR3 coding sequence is TGTGCCAGCAGCCCCTACGGCGGCTATGGCTACACCTTC.

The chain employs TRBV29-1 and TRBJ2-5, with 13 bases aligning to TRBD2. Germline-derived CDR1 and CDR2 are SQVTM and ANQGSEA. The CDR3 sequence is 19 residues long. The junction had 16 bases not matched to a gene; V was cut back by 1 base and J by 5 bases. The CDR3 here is CSVEASGTSGAKSFETQYF. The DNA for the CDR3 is TGCAGCGTTGAAGCCTCCGGGACTAGCGGGGCCAAGAGTTTTGAGACCCAGTACTTC.

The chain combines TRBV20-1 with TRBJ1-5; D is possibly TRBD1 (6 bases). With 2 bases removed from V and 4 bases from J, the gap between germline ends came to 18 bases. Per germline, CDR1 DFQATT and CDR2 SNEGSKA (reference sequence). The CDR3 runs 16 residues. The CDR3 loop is CSARRGQGQYNQPQHF. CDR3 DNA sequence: TGCAGTGCTAGACGCGGACAAGGACAGTATAATCAGCCCCAGCATTTT.

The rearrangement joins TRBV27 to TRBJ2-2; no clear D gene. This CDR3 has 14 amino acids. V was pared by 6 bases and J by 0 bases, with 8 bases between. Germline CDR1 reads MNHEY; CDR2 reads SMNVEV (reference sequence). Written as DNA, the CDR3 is TGTGCCAGCAGCAACGTAGCGAACACCGGGGAGCTGTTTTTT. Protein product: CASSNVANTGELFF.

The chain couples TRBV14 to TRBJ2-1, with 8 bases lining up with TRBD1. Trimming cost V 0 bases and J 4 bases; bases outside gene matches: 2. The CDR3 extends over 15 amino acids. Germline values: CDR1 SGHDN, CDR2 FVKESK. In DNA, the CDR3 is TGTGCCAGCAGCCAAGAAACAGGGGGATACAATGAGCAGTTCTTC. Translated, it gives CASSQETGGYNEQFF.

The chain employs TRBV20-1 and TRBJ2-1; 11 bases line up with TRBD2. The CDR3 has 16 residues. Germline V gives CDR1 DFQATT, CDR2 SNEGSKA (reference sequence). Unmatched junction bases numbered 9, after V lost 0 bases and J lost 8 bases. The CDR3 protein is CSARDPDSGRADEQFF. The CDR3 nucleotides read TGCAGTGCTAGAGATCCCGATAGCGGGAGGGCCGATGAGCAGTTCTTC.

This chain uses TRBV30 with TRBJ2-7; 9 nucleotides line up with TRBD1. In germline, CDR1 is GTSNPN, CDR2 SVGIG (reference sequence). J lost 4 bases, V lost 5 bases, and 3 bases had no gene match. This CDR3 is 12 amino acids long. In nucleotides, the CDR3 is TGTGCCTGGGAGGGACAGGGTTACGAGCAGTACTTC. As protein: CAWEGQGYEQYF.

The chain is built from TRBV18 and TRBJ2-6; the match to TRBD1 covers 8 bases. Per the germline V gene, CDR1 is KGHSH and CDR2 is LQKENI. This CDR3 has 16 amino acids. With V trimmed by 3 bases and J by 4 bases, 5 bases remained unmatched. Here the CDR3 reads CASSPRTGTGANVLTF. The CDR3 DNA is TGTGCCAGCTCACCCAGGACAGGGACCGGGGCCAACGTCCTGACTTTC.

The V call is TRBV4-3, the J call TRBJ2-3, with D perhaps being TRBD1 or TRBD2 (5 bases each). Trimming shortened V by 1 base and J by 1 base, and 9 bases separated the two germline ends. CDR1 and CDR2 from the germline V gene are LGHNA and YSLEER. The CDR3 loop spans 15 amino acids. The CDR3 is CASSQVLGGTDTQYF. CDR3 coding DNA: TGCGCCAGCAGCCAAGTTTTGGGGGGCACAGATACGCAGTATTTT.

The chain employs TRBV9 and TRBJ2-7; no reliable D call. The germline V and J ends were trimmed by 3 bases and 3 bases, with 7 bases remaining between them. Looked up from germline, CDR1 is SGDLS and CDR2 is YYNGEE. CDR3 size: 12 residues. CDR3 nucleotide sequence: TGTGCCAGCAGCGCGTCAGGCTACGAGCAGTACTTC. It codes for CASSASGYEQYF.

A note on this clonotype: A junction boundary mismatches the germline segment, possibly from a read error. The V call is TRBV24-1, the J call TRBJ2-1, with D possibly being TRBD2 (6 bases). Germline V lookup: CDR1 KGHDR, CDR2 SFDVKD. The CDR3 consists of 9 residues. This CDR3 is CATSGLGGF. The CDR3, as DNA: TGTGCCACCAGTGGTCTGGGGGGCTTC.

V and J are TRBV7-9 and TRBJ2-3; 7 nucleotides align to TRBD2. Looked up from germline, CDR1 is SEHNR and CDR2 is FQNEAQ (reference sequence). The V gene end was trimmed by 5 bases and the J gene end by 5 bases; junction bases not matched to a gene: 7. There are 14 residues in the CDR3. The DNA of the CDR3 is TGTGCCAGCAGCCCCTGGGAGGGTGGAGATACGCAGTATTTT. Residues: CASSPWEGGDTQYF.

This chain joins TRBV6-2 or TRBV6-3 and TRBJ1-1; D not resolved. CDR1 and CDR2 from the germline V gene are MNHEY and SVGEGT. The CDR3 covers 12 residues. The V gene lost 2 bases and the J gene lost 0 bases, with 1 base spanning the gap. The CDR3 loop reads CASSYMNTEAFF. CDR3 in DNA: TGTGCCAGCAGTTACATGAACACTGAAGCTTTCTTT.